This TCR beta chain was recovered during a study of shared clonotypes between healthy human individuals. Regarding the study as a whole: With few donors, the genetic and exposure-history diversity represented was limited.

The CDR3 consists of 17 residues. V shed 3 bases and J shed 2 bases, with 17 bases lying between them. Looked up from germline, CDR1 is MNHEY and CDR2 is SMNVEV (reference sequence). On this clone: Its specificity is not known.

Assay used: immunoSEQ multiplex PCR; TCRdb lists only in-frame clones, some missing. Here the sample spans 1,100,000 or so clones, about 80% being singletons. Input material: memory CD4+ T cells from PBMCs. As to subset: CD45RA-negative fraction. This receptor was taken from a man aged 18 to 29 in good health. Some clones in this sample may be carry-over from other donors' samples. The chain joins TRBV27 to TRBJ2-1, with D possibly being TRBD2 (8 bases). The CDR3 here is CASSFLRGGQTYNEQFF. The DNA of the CDR3 is TGTGCCAGCAGTTTCCTTCGGGGGGGACAGACCTACAATGAGCAGTTCTTC.